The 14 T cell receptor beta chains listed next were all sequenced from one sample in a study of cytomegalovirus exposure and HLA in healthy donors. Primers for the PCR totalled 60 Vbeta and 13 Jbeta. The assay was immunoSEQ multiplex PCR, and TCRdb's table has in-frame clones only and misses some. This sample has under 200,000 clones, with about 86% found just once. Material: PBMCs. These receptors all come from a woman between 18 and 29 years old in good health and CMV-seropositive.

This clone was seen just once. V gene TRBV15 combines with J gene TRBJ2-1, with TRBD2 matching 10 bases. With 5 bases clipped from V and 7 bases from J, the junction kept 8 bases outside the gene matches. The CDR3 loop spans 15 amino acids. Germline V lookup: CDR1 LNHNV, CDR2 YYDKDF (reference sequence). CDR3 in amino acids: CATSERGGRRNEQFF. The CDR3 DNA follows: TGTGCCACCAGCGAGCGGGGGGGCCGGAGGAATGAGCAGTTCTTC. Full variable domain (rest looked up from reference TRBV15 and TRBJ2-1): DAMVIQNPRYQVTQFGKPVTLSCSQTLNHNVMYWYQQKSSQAPKLLFHYYDKDFNNEADTPDNFQSRRPNTSFCFLDIRSPGLGDTAMYLCATSERGGRRNEQFFGPGTRLTVL.

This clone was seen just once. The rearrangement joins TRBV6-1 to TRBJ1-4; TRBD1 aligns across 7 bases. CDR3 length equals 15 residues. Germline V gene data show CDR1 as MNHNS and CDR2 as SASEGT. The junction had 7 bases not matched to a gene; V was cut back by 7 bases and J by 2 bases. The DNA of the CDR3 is TGTGCCAGCAATACAGGGGCCGGGACTAATGAAAAACTGTTTTTT. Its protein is CASNTGAGTNEKLFF.

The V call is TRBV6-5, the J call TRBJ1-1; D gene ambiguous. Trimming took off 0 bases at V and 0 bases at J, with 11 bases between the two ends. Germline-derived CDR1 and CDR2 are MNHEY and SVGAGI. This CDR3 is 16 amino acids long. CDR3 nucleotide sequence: TGTGCCAGCAGTTACTCGCCAGGATCGATGAACACTGAAGCTTTCTTT. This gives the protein CASSYSPGSMNTEAFF.

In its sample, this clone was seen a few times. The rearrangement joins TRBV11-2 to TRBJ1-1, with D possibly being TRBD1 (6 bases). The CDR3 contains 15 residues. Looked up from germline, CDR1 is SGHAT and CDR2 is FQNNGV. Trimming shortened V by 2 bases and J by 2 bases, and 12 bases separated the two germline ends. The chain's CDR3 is CASSLLVQGNTEAFF. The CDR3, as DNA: TGTGCCAGCAGCTTATTGGTACAGGGTAACACTGAAGCTTTCTTT.

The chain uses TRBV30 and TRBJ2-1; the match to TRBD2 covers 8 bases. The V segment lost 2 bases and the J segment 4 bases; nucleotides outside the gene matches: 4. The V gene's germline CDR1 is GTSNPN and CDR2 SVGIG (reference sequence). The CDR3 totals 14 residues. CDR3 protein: CAWSKRGLYNEQFF. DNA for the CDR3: TGTGCCTGGAGTAAGCGGGGGCTTTACAATGAGCAGTTCTTC.

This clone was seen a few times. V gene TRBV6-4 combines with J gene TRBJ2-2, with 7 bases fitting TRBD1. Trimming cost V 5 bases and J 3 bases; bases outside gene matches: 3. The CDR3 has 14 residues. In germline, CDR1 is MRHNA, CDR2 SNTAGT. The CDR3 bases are TGTGCCAGCAGTACAGGGGAAGACACCGGGGAGCTGTTTTTT. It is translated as CASSTGEDTGELFF.

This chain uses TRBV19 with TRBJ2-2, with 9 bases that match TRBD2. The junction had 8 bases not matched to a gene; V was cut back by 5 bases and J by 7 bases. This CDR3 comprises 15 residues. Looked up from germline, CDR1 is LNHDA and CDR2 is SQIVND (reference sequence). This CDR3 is CASSPGGGARGELFF. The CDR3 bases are TGTGCCAGTAGTCCCGGCGGGGGGGCCCGCGGGGAGCTGTTTTTT. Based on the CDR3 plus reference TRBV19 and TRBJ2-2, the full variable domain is DGGITQSPKYLFRKEGQNVTLSCEQNLNHDAMYWYRQDPGQGLRLIYYSQIVNDFQKGDIAEGYSVSREKKESFPLTVTSAQKNPTAFYLCASSPGGGARGELFFGEGSRLTVL.

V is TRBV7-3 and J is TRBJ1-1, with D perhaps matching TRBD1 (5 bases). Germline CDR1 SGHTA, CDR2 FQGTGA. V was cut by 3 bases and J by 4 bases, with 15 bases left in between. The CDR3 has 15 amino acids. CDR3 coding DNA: TGTGCCAGCAGCTTGACGACAACGGGGGGCACTGAAGCTTTCTTT. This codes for CASSLTTTGGTEAFF.

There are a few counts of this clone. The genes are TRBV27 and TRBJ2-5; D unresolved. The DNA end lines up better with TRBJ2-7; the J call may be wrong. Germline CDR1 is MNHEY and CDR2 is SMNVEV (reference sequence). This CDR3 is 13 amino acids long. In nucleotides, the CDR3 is TGTGCCAGCAGTTTATGGCTCGGGTCCGAGCAGTACTTC. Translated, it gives CASSLWLGSEQYF.

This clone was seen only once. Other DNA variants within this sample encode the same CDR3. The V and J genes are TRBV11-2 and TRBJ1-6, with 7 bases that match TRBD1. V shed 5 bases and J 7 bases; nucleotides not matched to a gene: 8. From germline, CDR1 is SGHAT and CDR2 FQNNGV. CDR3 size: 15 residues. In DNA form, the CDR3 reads TGTGCCAGCAGCCCGTGGACAGGCAAGAATTCACCCCTCCACTTT. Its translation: CASSPWTGKNSPLHF. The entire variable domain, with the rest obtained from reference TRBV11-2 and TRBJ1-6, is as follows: EAGVAQSPRYKIIEKRQSVAFWCNPISGHATLYWYQQILGQGPKLLIQFQNNGVVDDSQLPKDRFSAERLKGVDSTLKIQPAKLEDSAVYLCASSPWTGKNSPLHFGNGTRLTVT.

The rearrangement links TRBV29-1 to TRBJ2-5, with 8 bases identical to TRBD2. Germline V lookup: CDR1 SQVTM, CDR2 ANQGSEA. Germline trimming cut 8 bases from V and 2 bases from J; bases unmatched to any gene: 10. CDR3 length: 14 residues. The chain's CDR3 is CSSGGGNPQETQYF. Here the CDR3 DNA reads TGCAGCTCAGGCGGGGGGAATCCACAAGAGACCCAGTACTTC.

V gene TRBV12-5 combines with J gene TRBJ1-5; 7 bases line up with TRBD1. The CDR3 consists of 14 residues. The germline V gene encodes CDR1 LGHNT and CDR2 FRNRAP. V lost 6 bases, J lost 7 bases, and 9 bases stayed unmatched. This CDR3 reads CASGAGGNGQPQHF. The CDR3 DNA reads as TGTGCTAGTGGGGCAGGGGGTAATGGGCAGCCCCAGCATTTT.

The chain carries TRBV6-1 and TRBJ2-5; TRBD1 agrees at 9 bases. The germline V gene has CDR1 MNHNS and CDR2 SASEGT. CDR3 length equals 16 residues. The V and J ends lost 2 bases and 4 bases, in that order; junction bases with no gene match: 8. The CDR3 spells CASSETSGTGRETQYF. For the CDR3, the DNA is TGTGCCAGCAGTGAAACCTCCGGGACAGGGAGAGAGACCCAGTACTTC.

The CDR3 coding sequence is TGTGCCAGCAGTTACGGGAGGAACAATGAGCAGTTCTTC. Encoded protein: CASSYGRNNEQFF. This chain links TRBV27 with TRBJ2-1; 7 bases line up with TRBD2. CDR1 is MNHEY, CDR2 SMNVEV, per germline (reference sequence). V trimming: 4 bases; J trimming: 5 bases; junction bases outside the gene matches: 2. This CDR3 is 13 amino acids long.